This T cell receptor beta chain was recorded in a study of neurological immune-mediated disorders. The time point: longitudinal time-point 1 (baseline). It was from 2 million PBMCs stored at -80 C that the unsorted libraries were obtained. MiXCR, applied by TCRdb to the 5' RACE reads, yields one record per CDR3 protein. Altogether fewer than 55,000 distinct CDR3 sequences are present, about 9.1% being singletons, with the ten largest covering approximately 1.5%. The CDR3 has 19 residues. The germline gives CDR1 SGHRS, CDR2 YFSETQ. Trimming at V came to 0 bases and at J to 0 bases, leaving 9 bases not matched to a gene. This clonotype appeared many times.

This sequence originates from a woman aged 40 to 55 in good health. Sequencing was performed on PBMCs. The J gene is TRBJ2-1, the V gene TRBV5-1; 10 nucleotides match TRBD2. CDR3 loop: CASSLAGLADLSSYNEQFF. CDR3 in DNA: TGCGCCAGCAGCTTGGCCGGACTAGCGGACTTGAGCTCCTACAATGAGCAGTTCTTC.